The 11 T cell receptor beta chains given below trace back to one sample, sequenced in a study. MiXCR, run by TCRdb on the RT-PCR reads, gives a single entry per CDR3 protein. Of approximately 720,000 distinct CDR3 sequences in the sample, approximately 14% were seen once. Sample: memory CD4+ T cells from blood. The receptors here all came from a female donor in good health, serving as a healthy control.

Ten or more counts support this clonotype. The CDR3 coding sequence is TGTGCCAGCGCCCGGTCACATGAGCAGTTCTTC. It specifies CASARSHEQFF. This chain uses TRBV6-2 or TRBV6-3 with TRBJ2-1, with D unresolved. Trimming took off 8 bases at V and 8 bases at J, with 10 bases between the two ends. Germline loops: CDR1 MNHEY, CDR2 SVGEGT. This CDR3 comprises 11 residues.

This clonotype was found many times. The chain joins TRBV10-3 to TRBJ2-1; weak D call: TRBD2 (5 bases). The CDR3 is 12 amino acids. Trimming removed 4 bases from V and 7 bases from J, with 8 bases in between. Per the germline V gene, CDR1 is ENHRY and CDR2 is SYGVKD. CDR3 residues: CAISVTGNEQFF. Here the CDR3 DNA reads TGTGCCATCAGTGTGACGGGGAATGAGCAGTTCTTC.

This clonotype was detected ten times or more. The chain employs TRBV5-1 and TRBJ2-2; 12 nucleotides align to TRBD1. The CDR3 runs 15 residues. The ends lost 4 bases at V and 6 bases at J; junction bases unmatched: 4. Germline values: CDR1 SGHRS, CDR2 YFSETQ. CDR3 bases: TGCGCCAGCAGCGGGACAGGGGGCCCTTCCGGGGAGCTGTTTTTT. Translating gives CASSGTGGPSGELFF. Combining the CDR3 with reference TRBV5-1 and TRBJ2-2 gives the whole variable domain KAGVTQTPRYLIKTRGQQVTLSCSPISGHRSVSWYQQTPGQGLQFLFEYFSETQRNKGNFPGRFSGRQFSNSRSEMNVSTLELGDSALYLCASSGTGGPSGELFFGEGSRLTVL.

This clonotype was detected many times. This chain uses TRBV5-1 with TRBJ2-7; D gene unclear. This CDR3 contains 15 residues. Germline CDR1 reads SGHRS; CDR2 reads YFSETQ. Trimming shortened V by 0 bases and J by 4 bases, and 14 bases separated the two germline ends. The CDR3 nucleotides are TGCGCCAGCAGCTTGGAAGCAGGTGCCTTGTACGAGCAGTACTTC. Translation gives CASSLEAGALYEQYF.

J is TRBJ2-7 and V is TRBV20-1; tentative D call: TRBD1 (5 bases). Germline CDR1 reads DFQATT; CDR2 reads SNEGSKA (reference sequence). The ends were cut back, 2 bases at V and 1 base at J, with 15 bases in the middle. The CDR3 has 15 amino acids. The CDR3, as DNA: TGCAGTGCTAGACCTCCTCAGGGTACATCCTACGAGCAGTACTTC. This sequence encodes CSARPPQGTSYEQYF.

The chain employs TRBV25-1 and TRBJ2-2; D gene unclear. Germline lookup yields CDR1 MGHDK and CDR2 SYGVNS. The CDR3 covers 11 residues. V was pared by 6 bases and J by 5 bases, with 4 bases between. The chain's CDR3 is CASRATGELFF. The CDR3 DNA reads TGTGCCAGCAGGGCTACCGGGGAGCTGTTTTTT.

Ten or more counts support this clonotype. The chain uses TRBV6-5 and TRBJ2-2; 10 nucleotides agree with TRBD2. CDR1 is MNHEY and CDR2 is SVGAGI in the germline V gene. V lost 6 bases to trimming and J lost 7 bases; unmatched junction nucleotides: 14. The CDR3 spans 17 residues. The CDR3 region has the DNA TGTGCCAGCAGCCCCACCCTAGCGGGAGTGCAGGACGGGGAGCTGTTTTTT. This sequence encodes CASSPTLAGVQDGELFF.

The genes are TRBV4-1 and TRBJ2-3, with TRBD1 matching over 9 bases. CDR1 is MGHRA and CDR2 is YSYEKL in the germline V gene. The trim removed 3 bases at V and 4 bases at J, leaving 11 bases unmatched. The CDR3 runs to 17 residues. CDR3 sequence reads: CASSHLPGQGVPDTQYF. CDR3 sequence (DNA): TGCGCCAGCAGCCACCTGCCGGGACAGGGAGTCCCAGATACGCAGTATTTT.

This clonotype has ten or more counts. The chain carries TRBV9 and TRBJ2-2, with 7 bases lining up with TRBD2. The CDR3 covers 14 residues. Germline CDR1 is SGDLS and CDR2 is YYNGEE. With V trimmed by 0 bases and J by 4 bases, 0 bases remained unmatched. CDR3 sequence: CASSVGTSTGELFF. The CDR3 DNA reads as TGTGCCAGCAGCGTAGGGACTAGCACCGGGGAGCTGTTTTTT.

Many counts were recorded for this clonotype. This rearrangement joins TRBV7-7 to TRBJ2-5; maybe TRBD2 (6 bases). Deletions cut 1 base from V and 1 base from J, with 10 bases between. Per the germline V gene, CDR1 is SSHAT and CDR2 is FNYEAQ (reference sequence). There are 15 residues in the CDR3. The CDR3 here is CASSLGGGAQETQYF. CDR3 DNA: TGTGCCAGCAGCTTAGGTGGAGGGGCCCAAGAGACCCAGTACTTC.

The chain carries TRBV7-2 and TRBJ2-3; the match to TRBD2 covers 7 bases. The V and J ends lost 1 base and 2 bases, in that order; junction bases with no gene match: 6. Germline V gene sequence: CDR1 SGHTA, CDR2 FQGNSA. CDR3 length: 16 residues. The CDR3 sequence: CASSLVRDYLTDTQYF. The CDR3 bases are TGTGCCAGCAGCTTAGTCCGGGACTACCTCACAGATACGCAGTATTTT.